This TCR beta chain comes out of a study of human T cells and chemical hapten exposure. Study background: Alopecia areata, totalis or universalis was found in mostly female patients. General study results and limits: Controls had significantly fewer large CDR3 similarity clusters than were formed by expanded TCRs.

Turning to this clonotype: Its antigen is as yet unknown.

V dropped 3 bases and J dropped 5; count of bases not matched to a gene: 3. The CDR3 loop spans 13 amino acids. Germline V lookup: CDR1 MNHEY, CDR2 SMNVEV (reference sequence). TCRdb re-called the RACE reads with MiXCR, one entry per CDR3 protein. The table lists roughly 200,000 distinct CDR3 sequences, about 22% of them singletons. This sample's time point: patch test 1, 2 weeks after DPC sensitization. Treatment in this sample: therapeutic diphenylcyclopropenone sensitization with weekly scalp DPC. The rearrangement links TRBV27 to TRBJ1-1; 7 bases line up with TRBD1. The origin of this receptor is a woman aged 45-60 years with alopecia areata. Some clones in this sample may be carry-over from other donors' samples. The sequencing here drew on whole blood, taken in connection with sensitization to the hapten diphenylcyclopropenone (DPC). In nucleotides, the CDR3 is TGTGCCAGCAGTTTCTCACAGGGGACTGAAGCTTTCTTT. Translated: CASSFSQGTEAFF.